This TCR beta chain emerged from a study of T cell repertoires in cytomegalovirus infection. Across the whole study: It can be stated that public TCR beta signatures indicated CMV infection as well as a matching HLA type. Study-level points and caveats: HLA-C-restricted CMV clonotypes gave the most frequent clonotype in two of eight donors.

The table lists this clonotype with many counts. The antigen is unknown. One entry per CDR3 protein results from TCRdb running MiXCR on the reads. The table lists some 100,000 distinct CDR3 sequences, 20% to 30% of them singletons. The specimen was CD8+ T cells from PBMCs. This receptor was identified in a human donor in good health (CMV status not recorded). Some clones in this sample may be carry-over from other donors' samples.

CDR3 in DNA: TGCAGCGTTGAGATCGGCGGGTTCAATGAGCAGTTCTTC. This sequence encodes CSVEIGGFNEQFF. V is TRBV29-1 and J is TRBJ2-1; tentatively, D is TRBD2 (5 bases). Germline-derived CDR1 and CDR2 are SQVTM and ANQGSEA. Between the trimmed V and J ends, which lost 3 bases and 6 bases, there was a span of 12 bases. This CDR3 contains 13 residues.